A single sample gave rise to the 10 T cell receptor beta chains below, sequenced in a study of cytomegalovirus exposure and HLA in healthy donors. A multiplex PCR was run with 60 Vbeta primers and 13 Jbeta primers. Clones were read by immunoSEQ multiplex PCR, and TCRdb kept only the in-frame ones, dropping some. In the table there are over 100,000 clones, 60% to 85% of which are singletons. What was sequenced was PBMCs. These receptors all come from a woman aged 18-29 years in good health and CMV-seropositive.

V is TRBV5-6 and J is TRBJ1-1, with D perhaps matching TRBD1 (6 bases). Germline CDR1 reads SGHDT; CDR2 reads YYEEEE. V was clipped by 7 bases and J by 3 bases, with 19 bases between them. The CDR3 has 15 residues. This chain's CDR3 is CASGETGTQYTEAFF. CDR3 coding DNA: TGTGCCAGCGGAGAAACCGGGACACAATACACTGAAGCTTTCTTT. Supplemented by reference TRBV5-6 and TRBJ1-1, the full variable domain reads DAGVTQSPTHLIKTRGQQVTLRCSPKSGHDTVSWYQQALGQGPQFIFQYYEEEERQRGNFPDRFSGHQFPNYSSELNVNALLLGDSALYLCASGETGTQYTEAFFGQGTRLTVV.

This chain uses TRBV28 with TRBJ1-1, with D possibly matching TRBD1 (6 bases). Trimming took 1 base from V and 10 from J, leaving 16 bases between them. This CDR3 region has 14 residues. In germline, CDR1 is MDHEN, CDR2 SYDVKM. The CDR3 loop is CASSLFPPTGPAFF. CDR3 coding DNA: TGTGCCAGCAGTTTATTCCCTCCGACAGGTCCAGCTTTCTTT.

The chain carries TRBV2 and TRBJ2-3; TRBD2 is a possible D gene (7 bases). The CDR3 extends over 14 amino acids. Germline V gene lookup returns CDR1 SNHLY and CDR2 FYNNEI. CDR3 coding DNA: TGTGCGACAGGATGGGGGGGGACCTCCGGTACGCAGTATTTT. This sequence encodes CATGWGGTSGTQYF.

The chain couples TRBV5-1 to TRBJ1-2; 8 nucleotides line up with TRBD1. From germline, CDR1 is SGHRS and CDR2 YFSETQ. Germline trimming cut 4 bases from V and 2 bases from J; bases unmatched to any gene: 7. The CDR3 runs 15 residues. CDR3 amino acids: CASSPRGQDNYGYTF. The CDR3 coding sequence is TGCGCCAGCAGCCCAAGGGGACAGGACAACTATGGCTACACCTTC.

The CDR3 region has the DNA TGCGCCAGCAGCTTAAATGGACTAGCGGGGAGCAATGGGGGCGGTGAGCAGTTCTTC. Residues: CASSLNGLAGSNGGGEQFF. V gene TRBV5-1 combines with J gene TRBJ2-1, with TRBD2 identical over 12 bases. J was trimmed by 9 bases and V by 2 bases; bases with no gene match: 18. This CDR3 has 19 amino acids. Germline V lookup: CDR1 SGHRS, CDR2 YFSETQ.

The J gene is TRBJ1-2, the V gene TRBV2; D remains unclear. CDR3 length: 13 amino acids. Germline V CDR1 and CDR2: SNHLY, FYNNEI. Between the trimmed V and J ends, which lost 1 base and 2 bases, there was a span of 5 bases. DNA for the CDR3: TGTGCCAGCAGTGAAGGGCCGAACTATGGCTACACCTTC. The encoded protein is CASSEGPNYGYTF.

This clone has just a few counts. The chain links TRBV19 to TRBJ2-2, with 9 positions matching TRBD2. V lost 6 bases, J lost 6 bases, and 5 bases stayed unmatched. This CDR3 has 14 residues. CDR1 and CDR2 (germline): LNHDA, SQIVND (reference sequence). The CDR3 here is CASRLAGVAGELFF. The CDR3 bases are TGTGCCAGTAGGTTAGCGGGAGTGGCCGGGGAGCTGTTTTTT. Complete variable domain (other parts from reference TRBV19 and TRBJ2-2): DGGITQSPKYLFRKEGQNVTLSCEQNLNHDAMYWYRQDPGQGLRLIYYSQIVNDFQKGDIAEGYSVSREKKESFPLTVTSAQKNPTAFYLCASRLAGVAGELFFGEGSRLTVL.

The V gene is TRBV30, the J gene TRBJ1-3; weak D call: TRBD1 (6 bases). The ends were cut back, 0 bases at V and 5 bases at J, with 11 bases in the middle. Germline V CDR1 and CDR2: GTSNPN, SVGIG (reference sequence). CDR3 length: 14 residues. The CDR3 nucleotides read TGTGCCTGGAGTGTACAGGGCTATAGAAACACCATATATTTT. As protein: CAWSVQGYRNTIYF.

This chain uses TRBV2 with TRBJ1-2; D is unresolved. V was pared by 3 bases and J by 4 bases, with 15 bases between. Germline CDR1 reads SNHLY; CDR2 reads FYNNEI. The CDR3 contains 15 residues. For the CDR3, the DNA is TGTGCCAGCAGTGAGAATATGAGCTCAACCTATGGCTACACCTTC. This translates into CASSENMSSTYGYTF. Drawing the rest from reference TRBV2 and TRBJ1-2, the complete variable domain is EPEVTQTPSHQVTQMGQEVILRCVPISNHLYFYWYRQILGQKVEFLVSFYNNEISEKSEIFDDQFSVERPDGSNFTLKIRSTKLEDSAMYFCASSENMSSTYGYTFGSGTRLTVV.

The gene calls are TRBV6-1 and TRBJ1-2; D remains unclear. Germline lookup yields CDR1 MNHNS and CDR2 SASEGT. The CDR3 is 14 amino acids. Trimming removed 2 bases at V and 7 bases at J, with 14 bases between. The DNA for the CDR3 is TGTGCCAGCAGTGAACCACGGAAAGAGGGTGGCTACACCTTC. This gives the protein CASSEPRKEGGYTF.